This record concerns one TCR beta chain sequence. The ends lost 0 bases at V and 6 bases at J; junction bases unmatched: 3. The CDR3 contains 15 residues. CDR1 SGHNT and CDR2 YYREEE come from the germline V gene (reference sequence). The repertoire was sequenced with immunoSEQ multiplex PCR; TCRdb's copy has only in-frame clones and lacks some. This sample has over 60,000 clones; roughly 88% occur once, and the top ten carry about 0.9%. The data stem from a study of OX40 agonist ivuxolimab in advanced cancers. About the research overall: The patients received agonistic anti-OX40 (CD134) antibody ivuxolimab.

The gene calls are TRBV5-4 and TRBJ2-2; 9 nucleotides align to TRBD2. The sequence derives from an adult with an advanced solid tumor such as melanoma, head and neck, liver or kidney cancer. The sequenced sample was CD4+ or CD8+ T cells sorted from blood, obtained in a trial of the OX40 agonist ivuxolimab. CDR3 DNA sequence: TGTGCCAGCAGCTTGGGCGGGGGGGCCGCCGGGGAGCTGTTTTTT. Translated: CASSLGGGAAGELFF.